The sequence of this T cell receptor (beta chain) was determined in a study of T cells in Graves' hyperthyroidism and ophthalmopathy. Across the study: Peripheral blood sampling occurred at initial diagnosis, before any treatment.

Germline CDR1 and CDR2: SGHTA and FQGNSA. V shed 5 bases, J shed 1 base, and the junction held 6 bases outside the gene matches. The CDR3 length is 15 residues. The study excluded patients with uncontrolled infection, other autoimmune disease, pregnancy or lactation. This clonotype appeared many times. Authors of the study amplified TCR beta CDR3 regions from RNA transcripts. TCR CDR3 regions were first amplified by RT-PCR with HTBI primers. TCRdb re-called the multiplex PCR reads with MiXCR, one entry per CDR3 protein. The table lists a few hundred thousand distinct CDR3 sequences, less than 20% of them singletons.

The sample comprised blood. The TCR originated in a woman aged 18-30 years with Graves' hyperthyroidism that later progressed to Graves' ophthalmopathy. V is TRBV7-2 and J is TRBJ2-5, with 8 nucleotides matching TRBD2. The CDR3 nucleotides are TGTGCCAGCAGCCCCGGGGGGGCACTCCAAGAGACCCAGTACTTC. Its translation: CASSPGGALQETQYF. Using reference TRBV7-2 and TRBJ2-5 for the parts outside the CDR3, the full variable domain is GAGVSQSPSNKVTEKGKDVELRCDPISGHTALYWYRQSLGQGLEFLIYFQGNSAPDKSGLPSDRFSAERTGGSVSTLTIQRTQQEDSAVYLCASSPGGALQETQYFGPGTRLLVL.